The T cell receptor beta chain under discussion was sequenced for a study of T-cell memory formation after mild COVID-19. This clonotype was seen only a few times. From the 5' RACE reads, TCRdb called clonotypes with MiXCR, one entry per CDR3 protein. The sample consists of hundreds of thousands of distinct CDR3 sequences, roughly 20% of them appearing once. This CDR3 has 17 residues. J lost 5 bases, V lost 4 bases, and 14 bases had no gene match. Germline CDR1 is SGHRS and CDR2 is YFSETQ. J is TRBJ2-4 and V is TRBV5-1; 8 bases map to TRBD1. The sample taken for sequencing was PBMCs or a T cell subset sorted from them (not recorded which). This sequence originates from an adult woman who had mild COVID-19 (a few samples of this study predate the infection). Cell type and time point are not known. CDR3 sequence: CASSSIGQGVSQNIQYF. CDR3 nucleotides: TGCGCCAGCAGCAGTATAGGACAGGGTGTTTCCCAAAACATTCAGTACTTC.